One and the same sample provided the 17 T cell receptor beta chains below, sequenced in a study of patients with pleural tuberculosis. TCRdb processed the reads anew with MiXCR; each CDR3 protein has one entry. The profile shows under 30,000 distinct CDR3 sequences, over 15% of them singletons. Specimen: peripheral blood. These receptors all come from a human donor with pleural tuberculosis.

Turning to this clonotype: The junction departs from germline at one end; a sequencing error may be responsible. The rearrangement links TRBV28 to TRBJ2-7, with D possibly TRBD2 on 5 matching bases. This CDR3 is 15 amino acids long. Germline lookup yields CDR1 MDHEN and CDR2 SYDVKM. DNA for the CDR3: TGTTCCAGCATGTTATTCGGGGTCCTCGGTTACGAGCAGTACTTC. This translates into CSSMLFGVLGYEQYF. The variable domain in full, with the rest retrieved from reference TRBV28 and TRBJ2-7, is DVKVTQSSRYLVKRTGEKVFLECVQDMDHENMFWYRQDPGLGLRLIYFSYDVKMKEKGDIPEGYSVSREKKERFSLILESASTNQTSMYLCSSMLFGVLGYEQYFGPGTRLTVT.

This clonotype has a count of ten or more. This CDR3 is CASTPDRSFYNEQFF. The CDR3 nucleotides are TGTGCCAGCACCCCCGACAGGTCCTTCTACAATGAGCAGTTCTTC. The gene calls are TRBV28 and TRBJ2-1; possible D gene TRBD1, 6 bases. V was cut by 7 bases and J by 3 bases, with 16 bases left in between. The germline V gene has CDR1 MDHEN and CDR2 SYDVKM. The CDR3 runs to 15 residues.

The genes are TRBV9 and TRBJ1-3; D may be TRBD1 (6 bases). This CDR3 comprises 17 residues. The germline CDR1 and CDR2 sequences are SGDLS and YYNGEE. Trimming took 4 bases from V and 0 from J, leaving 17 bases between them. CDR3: CASSPLTGTNSGNTIYF. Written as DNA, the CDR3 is TGTGCCAGCAGCCCCCTGACAGGAACGAACTCTGGAAACACCATATATTTT.

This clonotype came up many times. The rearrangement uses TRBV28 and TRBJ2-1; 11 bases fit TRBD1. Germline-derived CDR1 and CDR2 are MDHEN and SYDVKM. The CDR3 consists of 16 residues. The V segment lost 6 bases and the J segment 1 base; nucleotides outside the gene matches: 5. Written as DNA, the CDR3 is TGTGCCAGCAGCCCGGGACAGGGGGTTTCCTACAATGAGCAGTTCTTC. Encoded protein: CASSPGQGVSYNEQFF.

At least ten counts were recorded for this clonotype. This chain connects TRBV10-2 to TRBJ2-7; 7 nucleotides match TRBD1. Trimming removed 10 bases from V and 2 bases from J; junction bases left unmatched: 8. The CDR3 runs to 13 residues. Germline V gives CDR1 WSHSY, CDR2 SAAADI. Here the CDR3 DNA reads TGCGCCATTACCCGGGACAGCGCCTACGAGCAGTACTTC. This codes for CAITRDSAYEQYF.

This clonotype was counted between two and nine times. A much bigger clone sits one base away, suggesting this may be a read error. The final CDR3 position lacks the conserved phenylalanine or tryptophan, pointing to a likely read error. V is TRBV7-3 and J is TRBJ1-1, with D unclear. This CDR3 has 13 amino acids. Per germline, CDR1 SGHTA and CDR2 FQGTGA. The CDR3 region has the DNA TGTGCCAGCAGCTTACTGGGGAACGCTGAAGCTTTCCTT. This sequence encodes CASSLLGNAEAFL.

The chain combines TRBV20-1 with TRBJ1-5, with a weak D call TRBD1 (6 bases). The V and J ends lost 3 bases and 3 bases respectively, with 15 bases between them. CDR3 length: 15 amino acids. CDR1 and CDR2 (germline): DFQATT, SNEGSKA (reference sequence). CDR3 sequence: CSASSQGTHNQPQHF. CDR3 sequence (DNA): TGCAGTGCTAGCTCCCAGGGGACCCACAATCAGCCCCAGCATTTT.

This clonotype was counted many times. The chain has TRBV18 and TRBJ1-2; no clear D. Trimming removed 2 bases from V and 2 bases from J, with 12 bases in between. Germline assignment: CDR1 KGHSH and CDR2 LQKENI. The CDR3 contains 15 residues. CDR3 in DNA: TGTGCCAGCTCACCAAGCAACACTGCAAACTATGGCTACACCTTC. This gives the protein CASSPSNTANYGYTF.

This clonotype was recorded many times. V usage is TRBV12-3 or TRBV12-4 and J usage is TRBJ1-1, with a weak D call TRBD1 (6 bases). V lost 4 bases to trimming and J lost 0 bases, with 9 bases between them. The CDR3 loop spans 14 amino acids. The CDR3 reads CASSYNRVNTEAFF. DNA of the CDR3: TGTGCCAGCAGTTACAACAGGGTGAACACTGAAGCTTTCTTT.

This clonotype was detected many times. The CDR3, as DNA: TGTGCCAGCAGCTTAGACTTGAACACCGGGGAGCTGTTTTTT. It specifies CASSLDLNTGELFF. The V gene is TRBV7-9, the J gene TRBJ2-2; D call uncertain. This CDR3 spans 14 amino acids. With 1 base removed from V and 1 base from J, the gap between germline ends came to 4 bases. Germline-derived CDR1 and CDR2 are SEHNR and FQNEAQ (reference sequence).

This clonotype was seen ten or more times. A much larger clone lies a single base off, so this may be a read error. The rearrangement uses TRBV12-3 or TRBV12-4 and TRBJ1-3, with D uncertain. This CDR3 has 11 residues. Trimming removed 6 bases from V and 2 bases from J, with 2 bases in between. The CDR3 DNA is TGTGCCAGCAGCACTGGAAACACCATATATTTT. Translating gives CASSTGNTIYF.

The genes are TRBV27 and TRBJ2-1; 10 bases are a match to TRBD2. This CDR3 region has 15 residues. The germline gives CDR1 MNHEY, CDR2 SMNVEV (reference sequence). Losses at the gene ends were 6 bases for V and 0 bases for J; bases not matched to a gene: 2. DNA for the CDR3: TGTGCCAGCAGAGGACTAGCGGACTCCTACAATGAGCAGTTCTTC. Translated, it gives CASRGLADSYNEQFF.

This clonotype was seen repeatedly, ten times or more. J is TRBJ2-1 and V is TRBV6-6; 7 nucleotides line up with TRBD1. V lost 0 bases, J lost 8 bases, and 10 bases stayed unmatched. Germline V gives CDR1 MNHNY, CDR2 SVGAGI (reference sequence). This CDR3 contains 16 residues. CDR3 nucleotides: TGTGCCAGCAGTTACTCACCAGGGGGAACTGACGATGAGCAGTTCTTC. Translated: CASSYSPGGTDDEQFF.

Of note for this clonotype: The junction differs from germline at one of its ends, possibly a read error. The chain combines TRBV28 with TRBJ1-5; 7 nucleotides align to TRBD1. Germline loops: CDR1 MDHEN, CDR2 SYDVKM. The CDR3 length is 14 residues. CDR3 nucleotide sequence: TGTTCCAGCATCGTGACAGGGAGGGATCAGCCCCAGCATTTT. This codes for CSSIVTGRDQPQHF.

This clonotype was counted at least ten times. The CDR3 nucleotides are TGTGCCAGCAGTCCGGGGACAGCTAAAAAGGGGCAGTACTTC. This gives the protein CASSPGTAKKGQYF. The chain recombines TRBV27 with TRBJ2-7, with TRBD1 matching over 7 bases. The CDR3 consists of 14 residues. Germline V gene lookup returns CDR1 MNHEY and CDR2 SMNVEV (reference sequence). With 5 bases clipped from V and 9 bases from J, the junction kept 13 bases outside the gene matches.

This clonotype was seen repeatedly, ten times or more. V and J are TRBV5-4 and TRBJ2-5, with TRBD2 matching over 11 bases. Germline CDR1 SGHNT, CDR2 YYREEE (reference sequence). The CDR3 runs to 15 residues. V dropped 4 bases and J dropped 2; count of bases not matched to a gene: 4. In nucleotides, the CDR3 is TGTGCCAGCAGCAAGGGACTAGCGGATCAAGAGACCCAGTACTTC. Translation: CASSKGLADQETQYF.

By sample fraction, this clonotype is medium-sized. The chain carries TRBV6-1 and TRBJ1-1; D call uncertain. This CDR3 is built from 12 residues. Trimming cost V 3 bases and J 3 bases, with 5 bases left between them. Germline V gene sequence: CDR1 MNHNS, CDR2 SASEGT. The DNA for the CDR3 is TGTGCCAGCAGTGAGCTCCACACTGAAGCTTTCTTT. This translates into CASSELHTEAFF.